These T cell receptor beta chains were read from a single sample in a study of low-dose radiotherapy and immunotherapy resistance in tumors. TCRdb analysed the reads with MiXCR anew, one entry per CDR3 protein. The sample consists of some 71,000 distinct CDR3 sequences, roughly 30% of them appearing once. The source material was PBMCs, sampled before treatment. Receptors were obtained from a female donor with ovarian cancer. Both conserved end residues are part of each CDR3. A D gene is named only where the DNA matches it firmly. Rows give clone size only sometimes, using once, few, many, or a class for an expanded clone.

NA,TRBV4-1,TRBJ2-3,NA,CASSRTLGGTDTQYF,TGTGCCAGCAGCAGAACTCTGGGAGGCACAGATACGCAGTATTTT
NA,TRBV7-8,TRBJ2-1,many,CASSLAIPGQDTYNEQFF,TGTGCCAGCAGCTTAGCTATACCGGGACAAGACACCTACAATGAGCAGTTCTTC
NA,TRBV6-6,TRBJ2-5,NA,CASRGQGSGETQYF,TGTGCCAGCAGGGGGCAGGGTTCAGGAGAGACCCAGTACTTC
NA,TRBV5-1,TRBJ2-5,many,CASSPPGHPRETQYF,TGCGCCAGCAGCCCCCCGGGACATCCGCGGGAGACCCAGTACTTC
NA,TRBV20-1,TRBJ2-3,few,CSAPLTGYGDTQYF,TGCAGTGCCCCATTGACAGGTTATGGGGATACGCAGTATTTT
NA,TRBV12-3/TRBV12-4,TRBJ2-2,many,CASRPSVAGELFF,TGTGCCAGCAGGCCCAGTGTAGCTGGGGAGCTGTTTTTT
NA,TRBV5-1,TRBJ2-1,NA,CASSTGDRVYNEQFF,TGCGCCAGCAGCACGGGGGACAGAGTATACAATGAGCAGTTCTTC
TRBD2,TRBV7-2,TRBJ2-1,many,CASSLELSAGGRGEQFF,TGTGCCAGCAGCTTAGAACTGTCAGCGGGGGGGCGGGGTGAGCAGTTCTTC
NA,TRBV6-2/TRBV6-3,TRBJ1-2,NA,CASQPGWGSGYTF,TGTGCCAGCCAACCCGGGTGGGGATCTGGCTACACCTTC
NA,TRBV19,TRBJ1-5,many,CASNVAGGGSNQPQHF,TGTGCCAGTAATGTGGCGGGCGGTGGGAGCAATCAGCCCCAGCATTTT
NA,TRBV6-2/TRBV6-3,TRBJ2-1,many,CASFDYNEQFF,TGTGCCAGCTTCGACTACAATGAGCAGTTCTTC
NA,TRBV11-2,TRBJ2-5,many,CASSPPGSRETQYF,TGTGCCAGCAGCCCACCGGGGAGCCGAGAGACCCAGTACTTC
TRBD2,TRBV3-1,TRBJ2-3,many,CASSQASGRSTDTQYF,TGTGCCAGCAGCCAGGCTAGCGGGAGGAGCACAGATACGCAGTATTTT